This paragraph reports one T cell receptor beta chain. Its specificity is unknown. The sample belongs to a study of regulatory dendritic cells for organ transplantation. CD4+ or CD8+ T cells were sorted as naive CD45RA+ or memory CD45RO+. Study findings and constraints: Memory CD8+ clonal expansion seemed more limited with regulatory than mature dendritic cells. Between individuals, the alloreactive memory CD8+ T cell pool differed considerably.

Sequenced by immunoSEQ multiplex PCR; TCRdb stores in-frame clones only, minus some. The sample shows over 20,000 clones, about 70% of them seen only once. CDR1 is SGHNT and CDR2 is YENEEA in the germline V gene. The CDR3 loop spans 14 amino acids. V shed 4 bases and J shed 4 bases, with 12 bases lying between them. The clonotype comes from a human donor in good health. The rearrangement links TRBV11-3 to TRBJ2-3; D is possibly TRBD2 (6 bases). The sequencing sample was made of memory CD4+ T cells from blood. Subset described: CD45RO+ memory T cells. In DNA, the CDR3 is TGTGCCAGCAGCTCCGTGGGGAGGCCAGATACGCAGTATTTT. Its translation: CASSSVGRPDTQYF.